The entry below gives a single T cell receptor (beta chain) sequence along with its context. The ends lost 5 bases at V and 5 bases at J; junction bases unmatched: 9. Germline lookup yields CDR1 GTSNPN and CDR2 SVGIG (reference sequence). The length of the CDR3 is 14 residues. This sample stems from a study of T cell responses to AZD1222 COVID-19 vaccine. Clones were read by immunoSEQ multiplex PCR, and TCRdb kept only the in-frame ones, dropping some. The sample yields approximately 120,000 clones, approximately 89% seen once. This chain connects TRBV30 to TRBJ1-1; 9 bases agree with TRBD1. Source: peripheral blood, taken on day 0 of AZD1222 vaccination. This receptor was identified in an adult in good health. The chain's CDR3 is CAWEQGAQGTEAFF. The CDR3 nucleotides are TGTGCCTGGGAACAGGGGGCGCAGGGGACTGAAGCTTTCTTT.